Listed below are T cell receptor beta chains from one sample, sequenced in a study of OX40 agonist ivuxolimab in advanced cancers. Sequencing was performed with immunoSEQ multiplex PCR; in TCRdb, only in-frame clones are kept and a portion is missing. Of about 100,000 clones listed, 90% are singletons. The sample in question was CD4+ or CD8+ T cells sorted from blood, obtained in a trial of the OX40 agonist ivuxolimab. Every receptor here comes from an adult with an advanced solid tumor such as melanoma, head and neck, liver or kidney cancer. CDR3s include the opening cysteine and the closing phenylalanine or tryptophan. D genes are given only for firm matches. Size values are once, few and many counts, or a class for expanded clones, and some rows have none.

>.|once|TRBJ2-7|TRBV11-1
TGTGCCAGCAGCTCCGCCACAGGGGAGGGCTACGAGCAGTACTTC
CASSSATGEGYEQYF
>.|.|TRBJ2-7|TRBV28
TGTGCCAGCAGCACAGGACCTCCTACCTACGAGCAGTACTTC
CASSTGPPTYEQYF
>TRBD1|once|TRBJ2-5|TRBV11-2
TGTGCCAGCAGCCGGCTTTGGGACAGCCAAGAGACCCAGTACTTC
CASSRLWDSQETQYF
>TRBD2|once|TRBJ2-7|TRBV7-9
TGTGCCAGCAGCTCAGCGGGAGGGCCCAAAGGGGAGCAGTACTTC
CASSSAGGPKGEQYF
>TRBD1|.|TRBJ1-4|TRBV19
TGTGCCAGTAGTAGGGGACAGGGCCTTAATGAAAAACTGTTTTTT
CASSRGQGLNEKLFF
>.|.|TRBJ2-2|TRBV19
TGTGCCAGTAGTATCGGATGGATGCCCTATACCGGGGAGCTGTTTTTT
CASSIGWMPYTGELFF
>.|once|TRBJ2-3|TRBV30
TGTGCCTGGAGTAACAGGTTCGATACGCAGTATTTT
CAWSNRFDTQYF
>.|.|TRBJ1-2|TRBV18
TGTGCCAGCTCACCGGAGGGAGGGAACCTTAACTATGGCTACACCTTC
CASSPEGGNLNYGYTF
>.|.|TRBJ2-5|TRBV7-2
TGTGCCAGCAGCTTAGCCCGACAGATACAAGAGACCCAGTACTTC
CASSLARQIQETQYF
>TRBD1|.|TRBJ1-5|TRBV30
TGTGCCTGGAGGGGACAGAGCAATCAGCCCCAGCATTTT
CAWRGQSNQPQHF
>TRBD1|.|TRBJ1-3|TRBV6-5
TGTGCCAGCAGTTACGGACAGGGGCGTGGAAACACCATATATTTT
CASSYGQGRGNTIYF
>.|.|TRBJ2-3|TRBV6-5
TGTGCCAGCAGTTTTGGCTCCCGCACTAGCACAGATACGCAGTATTTT
CASSFGSRTSTDTQYF
>.|.|TRBJ1-1|TRBV19
TGTGCCAGTAGTATCGCCAGGGACACTGAAGCTTTCTTT
CASSIARDTEAFF
>TRBD2|few|TRBJ2-7|TRBV7-2
TGTGCCAGCAGCTTAATAGCGGGAGTAAACGAGCAGTACTTC
CASSLIAGVNEQYF
>TRBD1|.|TRBJ2-1|TRBV5-1
TGCGCCAGCAGCTGGACAGGGGATTTCTCCTACAATGAGCAGTTCTTC
CASSWTGDFSYNEQFF
>.|.|TRBJ2-5|TRBV2
TGTGCCAGCAGTGCTCGGAGCCGAGAGACCCAGTACTTC
CASSARSRETQYF